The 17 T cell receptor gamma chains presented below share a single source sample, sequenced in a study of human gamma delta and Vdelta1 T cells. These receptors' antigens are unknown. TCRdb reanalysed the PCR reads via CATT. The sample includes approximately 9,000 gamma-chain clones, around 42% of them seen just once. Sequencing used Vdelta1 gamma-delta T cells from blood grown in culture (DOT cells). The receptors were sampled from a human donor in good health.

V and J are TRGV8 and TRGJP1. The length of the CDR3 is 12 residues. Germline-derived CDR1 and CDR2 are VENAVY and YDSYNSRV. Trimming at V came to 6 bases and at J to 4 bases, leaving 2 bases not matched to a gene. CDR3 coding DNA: TGTGCCACCTGGATCACTGGTTGGTTCAAGATATTT. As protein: CATWITGWFKIF.

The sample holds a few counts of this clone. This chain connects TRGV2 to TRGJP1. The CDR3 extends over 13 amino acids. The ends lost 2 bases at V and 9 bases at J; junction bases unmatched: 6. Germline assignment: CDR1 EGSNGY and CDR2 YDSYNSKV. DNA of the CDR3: TGTGCCACCTGGGACGTTGGGAGTTGGTTCAAGATATTT. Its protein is CATWDVGSWFKIF.

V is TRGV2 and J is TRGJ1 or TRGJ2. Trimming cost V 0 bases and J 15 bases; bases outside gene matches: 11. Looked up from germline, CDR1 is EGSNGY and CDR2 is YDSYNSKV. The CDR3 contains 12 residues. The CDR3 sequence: CATWDGLEERLF. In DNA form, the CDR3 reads TGTGCCACCTGGGACGGGCTAGAGGAGCGACTCTTT.

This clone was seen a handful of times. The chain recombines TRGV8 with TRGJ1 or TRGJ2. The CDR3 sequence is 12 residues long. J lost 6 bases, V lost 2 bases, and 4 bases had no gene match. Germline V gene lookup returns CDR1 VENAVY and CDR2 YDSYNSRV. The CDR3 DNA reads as TGTGCCACCTGGGATATTGCTTATAAGAAACTCTTT. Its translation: CATWDIAYKKLF.

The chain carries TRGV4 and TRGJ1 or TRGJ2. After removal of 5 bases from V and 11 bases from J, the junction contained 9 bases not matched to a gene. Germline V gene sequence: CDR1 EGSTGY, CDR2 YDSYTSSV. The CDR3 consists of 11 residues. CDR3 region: CATWVRCEKLF. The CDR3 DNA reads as TGTGCCACCTGGGTTCGGTGTGAGAAACTCTTT.

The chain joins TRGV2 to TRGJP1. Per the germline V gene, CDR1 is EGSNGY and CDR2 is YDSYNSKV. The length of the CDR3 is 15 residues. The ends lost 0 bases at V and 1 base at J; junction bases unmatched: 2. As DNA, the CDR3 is TGTGCCACCTGGGACGGGCCTACCACTGGTTGGTTCAAGATATTT. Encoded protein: CATWDGPTTGWFKIF.

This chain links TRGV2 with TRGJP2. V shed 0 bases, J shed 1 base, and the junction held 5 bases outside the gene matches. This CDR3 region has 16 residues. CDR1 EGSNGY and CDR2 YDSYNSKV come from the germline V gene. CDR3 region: CATWDGRTSSDWIKTF. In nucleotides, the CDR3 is TGTGCCACCTGGGACGGGCGGACTAGTAGTGATTGGATCAAGACGTTT.

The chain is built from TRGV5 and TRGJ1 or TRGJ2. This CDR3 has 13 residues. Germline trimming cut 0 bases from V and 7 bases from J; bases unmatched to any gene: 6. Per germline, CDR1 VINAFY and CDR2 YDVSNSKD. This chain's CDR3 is CATWDRPQYKKLF. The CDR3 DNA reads TGTGCCACCTGGGACAGGCCACAATATAAGAAACTCTTT.

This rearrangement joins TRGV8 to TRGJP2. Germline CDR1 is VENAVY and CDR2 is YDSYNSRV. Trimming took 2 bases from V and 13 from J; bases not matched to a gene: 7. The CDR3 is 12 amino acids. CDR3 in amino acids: CATWDTSQIKTF. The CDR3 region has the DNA TGTGCCACCTGGGATACCTCCCAGATCAAGACGTTT.

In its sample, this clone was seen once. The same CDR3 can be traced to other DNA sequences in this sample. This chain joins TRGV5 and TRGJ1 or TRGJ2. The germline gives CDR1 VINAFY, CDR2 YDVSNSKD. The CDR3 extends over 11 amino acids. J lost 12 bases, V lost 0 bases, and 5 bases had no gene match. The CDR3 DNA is TGTGCCACCTGGGACAGGCTGCGGAAACTCTTT. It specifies CATWDRLRKLF.

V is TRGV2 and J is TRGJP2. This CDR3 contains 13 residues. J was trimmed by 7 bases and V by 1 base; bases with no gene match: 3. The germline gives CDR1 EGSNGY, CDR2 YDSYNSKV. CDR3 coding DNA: TGTGCCACCTGGGACGGAGTTGATTGGATCAAGACGTTT. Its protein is CATWDGVDWIKTF.

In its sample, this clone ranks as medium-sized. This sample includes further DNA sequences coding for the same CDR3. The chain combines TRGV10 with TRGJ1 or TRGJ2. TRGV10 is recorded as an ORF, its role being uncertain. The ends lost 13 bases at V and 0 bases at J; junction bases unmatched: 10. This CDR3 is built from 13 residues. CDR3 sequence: CAGKSSNYYKKLF. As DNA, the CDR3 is TGTGCTGGCAAATCCTCGAATTATTATAAGAAACTCTTT.

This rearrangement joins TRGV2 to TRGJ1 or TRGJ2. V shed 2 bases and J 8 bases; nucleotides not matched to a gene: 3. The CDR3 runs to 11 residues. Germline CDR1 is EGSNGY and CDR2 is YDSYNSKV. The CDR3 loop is CATWDVNKKLF. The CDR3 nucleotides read TGTGCCACCTGGGACGTGAATAAGAAACTCTTT.

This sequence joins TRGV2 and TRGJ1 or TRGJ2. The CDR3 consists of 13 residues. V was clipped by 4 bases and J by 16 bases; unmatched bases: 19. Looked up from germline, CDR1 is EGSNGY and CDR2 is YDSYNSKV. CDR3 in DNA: TGTGCCACCTGGGATACAAGACCGCAAGGGTCCCTCTTT. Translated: CATWDTRPQGSLF.

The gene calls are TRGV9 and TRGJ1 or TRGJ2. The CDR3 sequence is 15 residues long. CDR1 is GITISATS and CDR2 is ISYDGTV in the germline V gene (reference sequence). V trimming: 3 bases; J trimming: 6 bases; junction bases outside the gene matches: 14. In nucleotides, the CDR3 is TGTGCCTTGTGGGAGCTCCACCCCCCTTTTTATAAGAAACTCTTT. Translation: CALWELHPPFYKKLF.

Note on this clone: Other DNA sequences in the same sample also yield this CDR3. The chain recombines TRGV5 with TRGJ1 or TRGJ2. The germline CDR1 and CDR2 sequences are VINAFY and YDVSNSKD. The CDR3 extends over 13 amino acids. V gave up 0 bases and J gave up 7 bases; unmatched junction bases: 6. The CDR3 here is CATWDRLYYKKLF. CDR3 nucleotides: TGTGCCACCTGGGACAGGCTGTACTATAAGAAACTCTTT.

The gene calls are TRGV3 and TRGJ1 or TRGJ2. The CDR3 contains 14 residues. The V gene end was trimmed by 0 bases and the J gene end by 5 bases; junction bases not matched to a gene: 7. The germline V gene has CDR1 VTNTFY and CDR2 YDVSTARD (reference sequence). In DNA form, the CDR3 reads TGTGCCACCTGGGACAGGCCGAGAGATTATAAGAAACTCTTT. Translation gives CATWDRPRDYKKLF.